This paragraph reports one T cell receptor beta chain. The data were produced by immunoSEQ multiplex PCR, yet TCRdb's version contains in-frame clones alone and is incomplete. The sample carries roughly 59,000 clones, approximately 89% recorded once. The record originates from a study of T cell changes during pregnancy in multiple sclerosis. This CDR3 comprises 15 residues. V shed 3 bases, J shed 3 bases, and the junction held 6 bases outside the gene matches. Per the germline V gene, CDR1 is SGHRS and CDR2 is YFSETQ. Sample: peripheral blood, taken in the third trimester of pregnancy. This receptor was obtained from a female donor in good health, enrolled as a control in a pregnancy study. The chain couples TRBV5-1 to TRBJ1-1; 9 nucleotides align to TRBD1. The CDR3 reads CASSSAGQGYTEAFF. CDR3 in DNA: TGCGCCAGCAGCTCCGCGGGACAGGGATACACTGAAGCTTTCTTT.